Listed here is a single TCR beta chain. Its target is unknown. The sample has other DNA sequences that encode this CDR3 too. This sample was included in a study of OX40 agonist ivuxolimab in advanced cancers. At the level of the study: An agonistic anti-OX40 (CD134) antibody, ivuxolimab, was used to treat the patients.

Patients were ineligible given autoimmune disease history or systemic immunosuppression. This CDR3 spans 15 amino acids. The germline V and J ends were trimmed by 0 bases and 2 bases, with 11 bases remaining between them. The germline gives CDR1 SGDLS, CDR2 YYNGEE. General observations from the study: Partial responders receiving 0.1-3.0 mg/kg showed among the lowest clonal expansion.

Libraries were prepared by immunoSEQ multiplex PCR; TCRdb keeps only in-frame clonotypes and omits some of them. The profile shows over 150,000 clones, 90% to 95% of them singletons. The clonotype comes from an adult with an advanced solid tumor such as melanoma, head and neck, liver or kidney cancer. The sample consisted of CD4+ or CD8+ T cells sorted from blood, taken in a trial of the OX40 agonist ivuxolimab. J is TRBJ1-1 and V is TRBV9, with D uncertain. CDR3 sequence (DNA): TGTGCCAGCAGCGTAGGTGGGGTTCTAAACACTGAAGCTTTCTTT. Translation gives CASSVGGVLNTEAFF. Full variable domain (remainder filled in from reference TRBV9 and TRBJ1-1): DSGVTQTPKHLITATGQRVTLRCSPRSGDLSVYWYQQSLDQGLQFLIQYYNGEERAKGNILERFSAQQFPDLHSELNLSSLELGDSALYFCASSVGGVLNTEAFFGQGTRLTVV.